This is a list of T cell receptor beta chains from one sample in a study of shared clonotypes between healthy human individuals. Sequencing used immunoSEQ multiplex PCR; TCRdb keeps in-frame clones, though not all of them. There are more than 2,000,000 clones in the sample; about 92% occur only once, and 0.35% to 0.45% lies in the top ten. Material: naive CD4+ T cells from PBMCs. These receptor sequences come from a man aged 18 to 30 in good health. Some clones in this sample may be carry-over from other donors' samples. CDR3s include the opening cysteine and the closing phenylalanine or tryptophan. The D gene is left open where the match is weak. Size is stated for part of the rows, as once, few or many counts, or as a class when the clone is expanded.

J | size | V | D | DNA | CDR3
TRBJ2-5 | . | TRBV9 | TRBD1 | TGTGCCAGCAGCCCCACAGGGGGGCGAGGGACCCAGTACTTC | CASSPTGGRGTQYF
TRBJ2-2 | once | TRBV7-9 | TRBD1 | TGTGCCAGCAGCTTTAGGACAGGGGCCTCGAACACCGGGGAGCTGTTTTTT | CASSFRTGASNTGELFF
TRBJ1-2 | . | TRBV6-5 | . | TGTGCCAGCATCAAGGGGCAGGGTTCTATGCGCTACACCTTC | CASIKGQGSMRYTF
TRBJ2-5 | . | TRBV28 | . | TGTGCCAGCAAGACGGGAGCAGAGTCGGAGACCCAGTACTTC | CASKTGAESETQYF
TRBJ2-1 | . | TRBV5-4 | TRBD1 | TGTGCCAGCAGCCAGACCGGGACAGGGGACAGCAATGAGCAGTTCTTC | CASSQTGTGDSNEQFF
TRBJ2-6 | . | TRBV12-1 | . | TGTGCCAATCTACAGGGGGCCGTGGTTCTCTGGGGCCAACGACGTTTAGGGGCCAACGTCCTGACTTTC | CANLQGAVVLWGQRRLGANVLTF
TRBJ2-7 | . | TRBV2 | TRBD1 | TGTGCCAGCCAGACAGGGGGCTATAACGAGCAGTACTTC | CASQTGGYNEQYF
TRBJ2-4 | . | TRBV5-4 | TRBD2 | TGTGCCAGCAGCTCGGGACTAGCGGAAAACATTCAGTACTTC | CASSSGLAENIQYF
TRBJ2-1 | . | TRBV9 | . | TGTGCCAGCAGCGAACCAGCGGGCACCTCCTACAATGAGCAGTTCTTC | CASSEPAGTSYNEQFF
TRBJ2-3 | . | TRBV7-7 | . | TGTGCCAGCAGCTCCGGACTGGACCGCACAGATACGCAGTATTTT | CASSSGLDRTDTQYF
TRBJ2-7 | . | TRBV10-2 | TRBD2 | TGCGCCAGCGCTCCGACTAGCGGAGGATACGAGCAGTACTTC | CASAPTSGGYEQYF
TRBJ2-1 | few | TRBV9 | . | TGTGCCAGCAGCGTAGTTTTCAATGAGCAGTTCTTC | CASSVVFNEQFF
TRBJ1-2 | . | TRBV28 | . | TGTGCCAGCAGTACATTAAACTATGGCTACACCTTC | CASSTLNYGYTF
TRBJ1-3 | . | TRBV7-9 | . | TGTGCCAGCAGCGATACAGGGTTCTCTCTAAACACCATATATTTT | CASSDTGFSLNTIYF
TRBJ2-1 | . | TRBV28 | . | TGTGCCAGCAGTTTGGCGAGCGGGTCCTTAAATGAGCAGTTCTTC | CASSLASGSLNEQFF
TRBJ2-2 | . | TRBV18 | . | TGTGCCAGCTCGTACGGACAGTCGAGCACCGGGGAGCTGTTTTTT | CASSYGQSSTGELFF
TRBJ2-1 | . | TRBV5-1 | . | TGCGCCAGCAGCTTAAACAGGGAGCATGAGCAGTTCTTC | CASSLNREHEQFF
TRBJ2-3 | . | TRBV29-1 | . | TGCAGCGTGAGGGATTCAGATACGCAGTATTTT | CSVRDSDTQYF
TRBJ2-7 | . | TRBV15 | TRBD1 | TGTGCCACCAGCAGAGATCCGGGGACAGGGGCCTACGAGCAGTACTTC | CATSRDPGTGAYEQYF
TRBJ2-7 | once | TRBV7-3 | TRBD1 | TGTGCCAGCAGTCCTTTTTCGGACAGGCGATACGAGCAGTACTTC | CASSPFSDRRYEQYF
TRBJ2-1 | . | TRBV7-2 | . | TGTGCCAGCAGCTTAGCGAGGGACAATGAGCAGTTCTTC | CASSLARDNEQFF
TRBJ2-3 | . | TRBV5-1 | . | TGCGCCAGCTTTCCGGGAGCGGCTCAGGTCGGTACGCAGTATTTT | CASFPGAAQVGTQYF
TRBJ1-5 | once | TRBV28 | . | TGTGCCAGCAGTTATCGTCGGGTTGCCGGGGGTCAGCCCCAGCATTTT | CASSYRRVAGGQPQHF
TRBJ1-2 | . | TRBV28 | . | TGTGCCAGCAGTGGCCGGGTCACGGCCGTTGGTGGCTACACCTTC | CASSGRVTAVGGYTF
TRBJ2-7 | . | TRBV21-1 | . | TGTGCCAGCGCCGGAACTAGCGGGACGATCGACTCCTACGAGCAGTACTTC | CASAGTSGTIDSYEQYF
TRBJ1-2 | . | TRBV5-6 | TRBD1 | TGTGCCAGCAGCCCGACAGGGCTCCGCTATGGCTACACCTTC | CASSPTGLRYGYTF
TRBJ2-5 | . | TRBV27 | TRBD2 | TGTGCCAGCAGGAAGCGGGGCCCGCAAGAGACCCAGTACTTC | CASRKRGPQETQYF
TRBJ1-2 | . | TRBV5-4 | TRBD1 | TGTGCCAGCAGCCGACGGACAGGGGGCGGATATGGCTACACCTTC | CASSRRTGGGYGYTF
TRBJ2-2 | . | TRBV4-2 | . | TGTGCCAGCAGCCAAGGGGTCTCCTTCTCCGGGGAGCTGTTTTTT | CASSQGVSFSGELFF
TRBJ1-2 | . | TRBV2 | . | TGTGCCACCCATCAGGGCCCCGACTATGGCTACACCTTC | CATHQGPDYGYTF
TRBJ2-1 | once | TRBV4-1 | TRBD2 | TGCGCCAGCAGCCAAGGGGGGACTAGCGGGAGTGTTGGTGAGCAGTTCTTC | CASSQGGTSGSVGEQFF
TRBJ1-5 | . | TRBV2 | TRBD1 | TGTGCCAGCAGTGAAGGACAGGGGGAACAGCCCCAGCATTTT | CASSEGQGEQPQHF
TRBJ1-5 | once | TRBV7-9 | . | TGTGCCAGCAGCTCCCGGGACTTCAATCAGCCCCAGCATTTT | CASSSRDFNQPQHF
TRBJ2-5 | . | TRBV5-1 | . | TGCGCCAGCAGCTTGGGATCCGGGACCCAAGGGGAGACCCAGTACTTC | CASSLGSGTQGETQYF
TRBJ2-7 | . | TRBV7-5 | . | TGTGCCAGAAACCAGGGACCTGGCCATCACTACGAGCAGTACTTC | CARNQGPGHHYEQYF
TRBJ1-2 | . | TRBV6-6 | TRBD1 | TGTGCCAGCAGTAACGCCGGGACAGGGTTCTATGGCTACACCTTC | CASSNAGTGFYGYTF
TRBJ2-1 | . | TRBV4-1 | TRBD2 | TGCGCCAGCAGCCAAGATATAACTAGCGGGAGGTCGAAGAGCTCCTACAATGAGCAGTTCTTC | CASSQDITSGRSKSSYNEQFF
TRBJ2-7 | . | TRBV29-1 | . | TGCAGCGTCATCTCACGCGACTACGAGCAGTACTTC | CSVISRDYEQYF
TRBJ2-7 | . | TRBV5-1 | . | TGCGCCAGCAGCCCAGAGGGGTCCTACGAGCAGTACTTC | CASSPEGSYEQYF
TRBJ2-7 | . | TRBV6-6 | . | TGTGCCAGCAGTAAACAGGATAGTGACTACGAGCAGTACTTC | CASSKQDSDYEQYF
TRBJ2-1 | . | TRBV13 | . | TGTGCCAGCAGCTCGCGGCTTTCCCCTGAGCAGTTCTTC | CASSSRLSPEQFF
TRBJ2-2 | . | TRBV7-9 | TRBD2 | TGTGCCAGCAGCCTAACTAGCGGGCCCACCACGGGTAACACCGGGGAGCTGTTTTTT | CASSLTSGPTTGNTGELFF
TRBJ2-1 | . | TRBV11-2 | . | TGTGCCAGCAGCTTAGTTGGGCGGCCAAGAGGGAAGTCCTACAATGAGCAGTTCTTC | CASSLVGRPRGKSYNEQFF
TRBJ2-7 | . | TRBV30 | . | TGTGCCTGGAGTGAAGGACATATGAACGAGCAGTACTTC | CAWSEGHMNEQYF
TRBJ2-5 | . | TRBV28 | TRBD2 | TGTGCCAGCAGTTTAGCGGGAGCCAGGGAGGGGACCCAGTACTTC | CASSLAGAREGTQYF
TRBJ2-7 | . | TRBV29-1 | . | TGCAGCGTTCAAACAGCCCCGATTTCCTACGAGCAGTACTTC | CSVQTAPISYEQYF
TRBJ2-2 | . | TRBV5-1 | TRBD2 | TGCGCCAGCAGGTACCTAGCGGGAGGGGACACCGGGGAGCTGTTTTTT | CASRYLAGGDTGELFF
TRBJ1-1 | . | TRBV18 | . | TGTGCCAGCTCACCCCCGGGCGACACTGAAGCTTTCTTT | CASSPPGDTEAFF
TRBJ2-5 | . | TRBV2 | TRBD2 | TGTGCCAGCAGTGAATATGCGGGAGGGGAGACCCAGTACTTC | CASSEYAGGETQYF